This T cell receptor beta chain was sequenced for a study of CD8 T cells in ankylosing spondylitis. V was pared by 4 bases and J by 4 bases, with 11 bases between. CDR3 size: 13 residues. TCRdb fed the 5' RACE reads into MiXCR, producing one record per CDR3 protein. The sample has some 200,000 distinct CDR3 sequences, around a sixth seen once. Study-wide results and caveats: Prior literature has documented some motif variants in synovial fluid and blood from reactive arthritis.

In this sample, this clonotype turned up many times. The antigen remains undetermined. The source of this sequence is a male donor aged 10-35 years with ankylosing spondylitis or in good health (not recorded which). Sequences were obtained from blood, either unsorted or a sorted T cell fraction (not recorded which). The J gene is TRBJ2-7, the V gene TRBV12-3 or TRBV12-4, with D maybe TRBD1 (6 bases). The CDR3 is CASSSGTKYEQYF. DNA of the CDR3: TGTGCCAGCAGTTCCGGGACAAAATACGAGCAGTACTTC.